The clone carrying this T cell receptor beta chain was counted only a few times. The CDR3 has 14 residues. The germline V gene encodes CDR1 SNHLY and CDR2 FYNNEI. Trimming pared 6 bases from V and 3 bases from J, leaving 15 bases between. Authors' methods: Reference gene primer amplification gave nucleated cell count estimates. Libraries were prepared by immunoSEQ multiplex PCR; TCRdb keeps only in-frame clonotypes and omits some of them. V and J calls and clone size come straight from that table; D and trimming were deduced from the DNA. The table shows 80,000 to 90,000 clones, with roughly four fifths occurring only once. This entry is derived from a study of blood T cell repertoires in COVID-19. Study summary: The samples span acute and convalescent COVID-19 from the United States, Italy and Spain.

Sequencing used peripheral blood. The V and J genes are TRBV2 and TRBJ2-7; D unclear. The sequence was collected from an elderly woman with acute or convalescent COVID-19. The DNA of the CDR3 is TGTGCCAGCAGCGAGGAGATTCCCCTCTACGAGCAGTACTTC. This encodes CASSEEIPLYEQYF.